This is a list of T cell receptor beta chains from one sample in a study of T cell repertoires and HLA-DP antigens. Libraries were prepared by immunoSEQ multiplex PCR; TCRdb keeps only in-frame clonotypes and omits some of them. This sample carries over 100,000 clones, 92% of them seen once, and the ten largest clones take less than 0.35%. The antigens for these receptors are not known. The source material was CD4+ T cells from PBMCs. All receptors come from a woman aged 18-30 years in good health and CMV-seronegative. Each CDR3 is given with its conserved first and last residue. A D gene is named only where the DNA matches it firmly. Some rows mark clone size as missing; the rest say once, few, many or name a class of expanded clone.

>TRBJ1-3|NA|TRBV7-9|NA
TGTGCCAGCAGCTTAGGTGTCAGGATCTCTGGAAACACCATATATTTT
CASSLGVRISGNTIYF
>TRBJ1-6|NA|TRBV11-1|NA
TGTGCCAGCAGCCCAGGGTTGCCCTATAATTCACCCCTCCACTTT
CASSPGLPYNSPLHF
>TRBJ2-7|NA|TRBV18|once
TGTGCCAGCTCACCACTATTCCGGGACAATTCGAAATCCTACGAGCAGTACTTC
CASSPLFRDNSKSYEQYF
>TRBJ1-1|NA|TRBV19|NA
TGTGCCAGTAGTCATAGGACAGCACCGAACACTGAAGCTTTCTTT
CASSHRTAPNTEAFF
>TRBJ1-4|NA|TRBV19|NA
TGTGCCAGTAGTATCACAGGGAGTAATGAAAAACTGTTTTTT
CASSITGSNEKLFF
>TRBJ2-1|NA|TRBV6-5|NA
TGTGCCAGCAGTCCTCCGGGGCCAGGGGAGCAGTTCTTC
CASSPPGPGEQFF
>TRBJ2-2|NA|TRBV7-8|NA
TGTGCCAGCAGCCCCGGGGACCGTCCTACCGGGGAGCTGTTTTTT
CASSPGDRPTGELFF
>TRBJ2-3|TRBD1|TRBV7-3|NA
TGTGCCAGCAGCATCGGACAGGGTCAGTATTTT
CASSIGQGQYF
>TRBJ2-1|NA|TRBV19|NA
TGTGCCAGTAGTATAGCCCAGGGCATCTACAATGAGCAGTTCTTC
CASSIAQGIYNEQFF
>TRBJ1-6|TRBD1|TRBV27|NA
TGTGCCAGCAGCCCGGGACAGGGAAATTCACCCCTCCACTTT
CASSPGQGNSPLHF
>TRBJ2-6|NA|TRBV30|NA
TGTGCCTGGGGCTACTCTGGGGCCAACGTCCTGACTTTC
CAWGYSGANVLTF
>TRBJ2-1|NA|TRBV25-1|NA
TGTGCCAGCAGTGGAAGGGGCAGGAACACCTACAATGAGCAGTTCTTC
CASSGRGRNTYNEQFF
>TRBJ1-4|NA|TRBV28|NA
TGTGCCAGCAGTTTAGTCTACGAAAAACTGTTTTTT
CASSLVYEKLFF
>TRBJ1-3|NA|TRBV10-1|NA
TGCGCCAGCAGTTCTAAATCACCCTCTGGAAACACCATATATTTT
CASSSKSPSGNTIYF
>TRBJ2-2|NA|TRBV27|NA
TGTGCCAGCAGTTTATCGAATCTGGGGGCGCGCACCGGGGAGCTGTTTTTT
CASSLSNLGARTGELFF
>TRBJ1-2|TRBD1|TRBV5-1|NA
TGCGCCTGCCGGGAGGGGGCAAATCCTTATGGCTACACCTTC
CACREGANPYGYTF
>TRBJ2-5|TRBD2|TRBV19|NA
TGTGCCAGTAGTATTTCGGGGGGGGCCGGGGAGACCCAGTACTTC
CASSISGGAGETQYF
>TRBJ2-5|NA|TRBV5-1|NA
TGCGCCAGCAGCTTGGGACTTCTTGAGACCCAGTACTTC
CASSLGLLETQYF
>TRBJ2-1|NA|TRBV5-5|NA
TGTGCCAGCAGCTTGGGTCCAGCCCGCAATGAGCAGTTCTTC
CASSLGPARNEQFF
>TRBJ1-5|NA|TRBV6-1|NA
TGTGCCAGCAGTGCGGGGCGAGGGATAGGGAATCAGCCCCAGCATTTT
CASSAGRGIGNQPQHF
>TRBJ2-7|NA|TRBV6-5|once
TGTGCCAGCAGACCACCGGATCGAAGCTCCTACGAGCAGTACTTC
CASRPPDRSSYEQYF
>TRBJ1-1|TRBD1|TRBV7-8|few
TGTGCCAGCAGCTTCCACCGGGACAGGGGTCGAGCTGAAGCTTTCTTT
CASSFHRDRGRAEAFF
>TRBJ2-2|TRBD2|TRBV5-1|NA
TGCGCCAGCGCCCCCAATAGCGGGGTAAACACCGGGGAGCTGTTTTTT
CASAPNSGVNTGELFF
>TRBJ2-7|TRBD2|TRBV7-6|NA
TGTGCCAGCAGCTCGCCAGGACTAGCGGCCACCTACGAGCAGTACTTC
CASSSPGLAATYEQYF
>TRBJ2-7|NA|TRBV19|NA
TGTGCCAGTAGCCAGGGGAGGTCCTACGAGCAGTACTTC
CASSQGRSYEQYF
>TRBJ2-7|NA|TRBV4-1|once
TGCGCCAGCAGCCGAAGGGACGAGCGGAGGGACGAGCAGTACTTC
CASSRRDERRDEQYF
>TRBJ2-1|NA|TRBV19|NA
TGTGCCAGTAGTTGGGACGGGTCCTACAATGAGCAGTTCTTC
CASSWDGSYNEQFF
>TRBJ2-3|NA|TRBV6-1|NA
TGTGCCAGCAGTATGGTATTCACAGATACGCAGTATTTT
CASSMVFTDTQYF
>TRBJ1-6|TRBD1|TRBV28|NA
TGTGCCAGCAGTTTAGGACAGGGCAATAATTCACCCCTCCACTTT
CASSLGQGNNSPLHF
>TRBJ1-1|TRBD1|TRBV29-1|NA
TGCAGCGTCCGGCCCAGGGGGGGGAACACTGAAGCTTTCTTT
CSVRPRGGNTEAFF
>TRBJ1-2|NA|TRBV5-1|NA
TGCGCCAGCAGCTTGATGCAGGGTAACTATGGCTACACCTTC
CASSLMQGNYGYTF
>TRBJ2-7|NA|TRBV5-5|NA
TGTGCCAGCAGCTTGCTTACTGGGAACATCTACGAGCAGTACTTC
CASSLLTGNIYEQYF
>TRBJ2-7|TRBD2|TRBV28|NA
TGTGCCAGCCGGGGGGGGCTCTCCTACGAGCAGTACTTC
CASRGGLSYEQYF
>TRBJ2-5|TRBD2|TRBV11-2|NA
TGTGCCAGCAGCGGCCGCCAAGCGGGAAGGAGGGAGACCCAGTACTTC
CASSGRQAGRRETQYF